Listed below are T cell receptor beta chains from one sample, sequenced in a study of T cells in Graves' hyperthyroidism and ophthalmopathy. TCRdb fed the multiplex PCR reads into MiXCR, producing one record per CDR3 protein. This sample has about 700,000 distinct CDR3 sequences, with approximately 15% found just once. Sequencing was done on a sample of blood. Receptor source: a woman aged 18-30 years with Graves' hyperthyroidism. Both conserved end residues are part of each CDR3. A D gene is named only where the DNA matches it firmly. Where a row states a size, it is once, few, many or the class of an expanded clone; other rows omit it.

J | size | V | D | CDR3 | DNA
TRBJ2-5 | . | TRBV9 | . | CASSVDPGTNQETQYF | TGTGCCAGCAGCGTCGACCCCGGGACGAACCAAGAGACCCAGTACTTC
TRBJ2-7 | few | TRBV6-2/TRBV6-3 | . | CASSWTVYEQYF | TGTGCCAGCAGTTGGACAGTCTACGAGCAGTACTTC
TRBJ2-2 | many | TRBV12-3/TRBV12-4 | TRBD2 | CASRAGEPGELFF | TGTGCCAGCAGAGCGGGGGAACCCGGGGAGCTGTTTTTT
TRBJ1-5 | many | TRBV7-8 | . | CASSLARQSNQPQHF | TGTGCCAGCAGCTTAGCGAGACAAAGCAATCAGCCCCAGCATTTT
TRBJ2-3 | . | TRBV6-9 | . | CASSSQDSSTDTQYF | TGTGCCAGCAGTTCACAAGATTCTAGCACAGATACGCAGTATTTT
TRBJ1-4 | . | TRBV5-1 | . | CASSLGPGTGEKLFF | TGCGCCAGCAGCTTGGGTCCGGGAACGGGTGAAAAACTGTTTTTT
TRBJ1-4 | many | TRBV28 | . | CASSRTFGEKLFF | TGTGCCAGCAGTCGGACCTTTGGGGAAAAACTGTTTTTT
TRBJ2-2 | . | TRBV20-1 | TRBD1 | CSARDRLTGELFF | TGCTCGGCCCGGGACAGACTCACCGGGGAGCTGTTTTTT
TRBJ2-4 | few | TRBV20-1 | TRBD2 | CSARGLAGGNQNIQYF | TGCAGTGCTAGGGGACTAGCGGGAGGAAACCAAAACATTCAGTACTTC
TRBJ2-1 | . | TRBV6-1 | . | CASSEWTHSSYNEQFF | TGTGCCAGCAGTGAATGGACCCACTCCTCCTACAATGAGCAGTTCTTC
TRBJ1-1 | many | TRBV12-5 | . | CASQGLWNTEAFF | TGTGCTAGTCAGGGACTGTGGAACACTGAAGCTTTCTTT
TRBJ1-5 | . | TRBV25-1 | . | CASSAGGIGQPQHF | TGTGCCAGCAGTGCCGGGGGGATTGGTCAGCCCCAGCATTTT
TRBJ1-1 | many | TRBV28 | TRBD1 | CASSGGTANTEAFF | TGTGCCAGCAGTGGGGGGACAGCTAACACTGAAGCTTTCTTT
TRBJ2-7 | . | TRBV3-1 | TRBD1 | CASSPQGGQGAWEQYF | TGTGCCAGCAGCCCTCAGGGGGGACAGGGGGCTTGGGAGCAGTACTTC
TRBJ2-4 | . | TRBV28 | . | CASSRWGTLAKNIQYF | TGTGCCAGCAGCCGATGGGGTACCTTAGCCAAAAACATTCAGTACTTC
TRBJ1-1 | few | TRBV5-1 | TRBD1 | CASRLQGANTEAFF | TGCGCCAGCAGGCTGCAGGGGGCGAACACTGAAGCTTTCTTT
TRBJ2-3 | . | TRBV5-1 | . | CASSLALGLATDTQYF | TGCGCCAGCAGCTTGGCCCTGGGGTTGGCCACAGATACGCAGTATTTT
TRBJ2-5 | many | TRBV20-1 | . | CSARTGKETQYF | TGCAGTGCTAGAACGGGGAAAGAGACCCAGTACTTC
TRBJ2-1 | few | TRBV6-2/TRBV6-3 | . | CASSYPGPRWDNEQFF | TGTGCCAGCAGTTACCCGGGCCCACGCTGGGACAATGAGCAGTTCTTC
TRBJ1-4 | . | TRBV6-1 | . | CASTRPGLRTTTNEKLFF | TGTGCCAGCACTAGACCGGGGCTCCGAACCACAACTAATGAAAAACTGTTTTTT
TRBJ2-1 | many | TRBV30 | . | CAWSVRSRSSYNEQFF | TGTGCCTGGAGTGTACGGTCTAGAAGCTCCTACAATGAGCAGTTCTTC
TRBJ2-7 | few | TRBV18 | . | CASSPGTPTEEYF | TGTGCCAGCTCACCGGGGACACCAACGGAGGAGTACTTC